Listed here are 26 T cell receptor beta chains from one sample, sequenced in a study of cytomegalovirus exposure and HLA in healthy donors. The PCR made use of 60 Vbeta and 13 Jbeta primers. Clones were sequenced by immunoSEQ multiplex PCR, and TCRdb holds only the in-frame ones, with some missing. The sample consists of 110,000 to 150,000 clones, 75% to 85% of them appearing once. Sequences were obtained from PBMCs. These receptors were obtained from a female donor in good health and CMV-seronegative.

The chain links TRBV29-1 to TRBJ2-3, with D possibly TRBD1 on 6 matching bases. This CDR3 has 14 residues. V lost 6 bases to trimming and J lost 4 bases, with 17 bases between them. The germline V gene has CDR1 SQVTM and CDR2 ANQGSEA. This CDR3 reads CSVDRTLGPDTQYF. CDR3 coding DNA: TGCAGCGTAGACAGGACCCTTGGCCCAGATACGCAGTATTTT.

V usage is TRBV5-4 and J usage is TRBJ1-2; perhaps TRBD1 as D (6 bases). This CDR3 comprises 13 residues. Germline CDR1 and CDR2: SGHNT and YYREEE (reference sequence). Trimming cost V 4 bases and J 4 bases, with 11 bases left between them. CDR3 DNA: TGTGCCAGCAGCCTTACAGGGTCCTATGGCTACACCTTC. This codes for CASSLTGSYGYTF. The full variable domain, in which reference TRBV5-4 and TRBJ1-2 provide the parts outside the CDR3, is ETGVTQSPTHLIKTRGQQVTLRCSSQSGHNTVSWYQQALGQGPQFIFQYYREEENGRGNFPPRFSGLQFPNYSSELNVNALELDDSALYLCASSLTGSYGYTFGSGTRLTVV.

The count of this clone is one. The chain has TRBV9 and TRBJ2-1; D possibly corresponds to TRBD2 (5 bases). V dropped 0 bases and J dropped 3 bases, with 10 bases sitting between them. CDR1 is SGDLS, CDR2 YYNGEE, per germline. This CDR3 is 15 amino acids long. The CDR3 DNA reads TGTGCCAGCAGCGTAGAATCTAGCAGCTACAATGAGCAGTTCTTC. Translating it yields CASSVESSSYNEQFF. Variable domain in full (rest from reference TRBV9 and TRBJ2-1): DSGVTQTPKHLITATGQRVTLRCSPRSGDLSVYWYQQSLDQGLQFLIQYYNGEERAKGNILERFSAQQFPDLHSELNLSSLELGDSALYFCASSVESSSYNEQFFGPGTRLTVL.

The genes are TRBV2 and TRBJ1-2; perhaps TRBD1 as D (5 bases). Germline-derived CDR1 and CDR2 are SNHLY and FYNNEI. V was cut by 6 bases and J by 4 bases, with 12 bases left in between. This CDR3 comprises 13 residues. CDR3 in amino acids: CASREGPGYGYTF. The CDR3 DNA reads TGTGCCAGCAGGGAGGGACCTGGCTATGGCTACACCTTC.

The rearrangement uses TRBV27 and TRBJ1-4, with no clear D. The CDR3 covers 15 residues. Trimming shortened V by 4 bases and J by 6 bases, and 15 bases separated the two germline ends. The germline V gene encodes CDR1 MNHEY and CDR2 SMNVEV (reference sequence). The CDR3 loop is CASSSPGRGHEKLFF. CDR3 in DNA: TGTGCCAGCAGTTCCCCCGGTCGGGGTCATGAAAAACTGTTTTTT. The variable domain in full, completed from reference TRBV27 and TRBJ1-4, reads EAQVTQNPRYLITVTGKKLTVTCSQNMNHEYMSWYRQDPGLGLRQIYYSMNVEVTDKGDVPEGYKVSRKEKRNFPLILESPSPNQTSLYFCASSSPGRGHEKLFFGSGTQLSVL.

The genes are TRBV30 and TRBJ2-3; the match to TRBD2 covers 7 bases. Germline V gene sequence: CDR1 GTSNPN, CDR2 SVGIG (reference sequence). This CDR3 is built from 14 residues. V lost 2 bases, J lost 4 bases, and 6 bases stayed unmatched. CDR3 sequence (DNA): TGTGCCTGGAGTCGGGGAGCGGGGTCAGATACGCAGTATTTT. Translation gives CAWSRGAGSDTQYF. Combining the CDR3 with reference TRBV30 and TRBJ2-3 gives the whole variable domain SQTIHQWPATLVQPVGSPLSLECTVEGTSNPNLYWYRQAAGRGLQLLFYSVGIGQISSEVPQNLSASRPQDRQFILSSKKLLLSDSGFYLCAWSRGAGSDTQYFGPGTRLTVL.

The CDR3 DNA follows: TGTGCCAGCAGTTTGGACAGGGGGACCGATGGCTACACCTTC. Translated: CASSLDRGTDGYTF. The V and J genes are TRBV11-2 and TRBJ1-2, with 10 bases lining up with TRBD1. This CDR3 has 14 residues. Germline V gives CDR1 SGHAT, CDR2 FQNNGV. Trimming took 6 bases from V and 6 from J; bases not matched to a gene: 7.

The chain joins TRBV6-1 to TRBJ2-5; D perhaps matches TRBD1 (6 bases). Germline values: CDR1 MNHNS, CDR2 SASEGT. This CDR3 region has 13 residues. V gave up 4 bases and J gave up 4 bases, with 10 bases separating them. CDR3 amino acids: CASSGGRGETQYF. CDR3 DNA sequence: TGTGCCAGCAGTGGGGGGCGCGGAGAGACCCAGTACTTC.

CDR3 nucleotide sequence: TGTGCCAGCAGCTCGGGGGGAGGCTGTGAAGCTTTCTTT. Translating gives CASSSGGGCEAFF. The chain combines TRBV27 with TRBJ1-1; perhaps TRBD1 as D (5 bases). V gave up 6 bases and J gave up 7 bases, with 15 bases separating them. The CDR3 is 13 amino acids. Germline V gene sequence: CDR1 MNHEY, CDR2 SMNVEV (reference sequence).

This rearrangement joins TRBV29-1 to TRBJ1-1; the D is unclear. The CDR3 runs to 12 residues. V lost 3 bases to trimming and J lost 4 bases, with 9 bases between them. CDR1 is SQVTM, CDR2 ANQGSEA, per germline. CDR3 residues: CSVDGWSTEAFF. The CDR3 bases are TGCAGCGTTGACGGGTGGAGCACTGAAGCTTTCTTT.

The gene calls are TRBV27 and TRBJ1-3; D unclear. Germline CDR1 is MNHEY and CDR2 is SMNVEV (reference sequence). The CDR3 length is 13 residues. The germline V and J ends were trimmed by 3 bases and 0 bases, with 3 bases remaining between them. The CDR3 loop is CASSFSSGNTIYF. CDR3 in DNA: TGTGCCAGCAGTTTTAGCTCTGGAAACACCATATATTTT.

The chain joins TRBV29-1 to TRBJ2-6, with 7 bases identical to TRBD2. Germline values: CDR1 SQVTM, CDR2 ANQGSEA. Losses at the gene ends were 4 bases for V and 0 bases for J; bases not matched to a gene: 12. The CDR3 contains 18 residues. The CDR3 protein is CSVGDGAGVSSGANVLTF. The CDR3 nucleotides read TGCAGCGTTGGAGACGGGGCGGGAGTTAGCTCTGGGGCCAACGTCCTGACTTTC. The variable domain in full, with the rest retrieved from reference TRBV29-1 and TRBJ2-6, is SAVISQKPSRDICQRGTSLTIQCQVDSQVTMMFWYRQQPGQSLTLIATANQGSEATYESGFVIDKFPISRPNLTFSTLTVSNMSPEDSSIYLCSVGDGAGVSSGANVLTFGAGSRLTVL.

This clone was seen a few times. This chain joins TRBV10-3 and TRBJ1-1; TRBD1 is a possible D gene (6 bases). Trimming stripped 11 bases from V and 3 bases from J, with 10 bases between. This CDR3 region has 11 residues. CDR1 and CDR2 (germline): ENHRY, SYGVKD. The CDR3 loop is CASTGDTEAFF. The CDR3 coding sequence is TGTGCCTCGACAGGTGACACTGAAGCTTTCTTT.

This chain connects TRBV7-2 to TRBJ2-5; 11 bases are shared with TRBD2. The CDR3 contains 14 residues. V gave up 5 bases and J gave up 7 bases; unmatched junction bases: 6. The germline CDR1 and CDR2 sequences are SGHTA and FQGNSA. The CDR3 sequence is CASSGGSGGGTQYF. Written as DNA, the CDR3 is TGTGCCAGCAGCGGTGGTAGCGGGGGGGGGACCCAGTACTTC. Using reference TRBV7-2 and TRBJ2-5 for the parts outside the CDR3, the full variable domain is GAGVSQSPSNKVTEKGKDVELRCDPISGHTALYWYRQSLGQGLEFLIYFQGNSAPDKSGLPSDRFSAERTGGSVSTLTIQRTQQEDSAVYLCASSGGSGGGTQYFGPGTRLLVL.

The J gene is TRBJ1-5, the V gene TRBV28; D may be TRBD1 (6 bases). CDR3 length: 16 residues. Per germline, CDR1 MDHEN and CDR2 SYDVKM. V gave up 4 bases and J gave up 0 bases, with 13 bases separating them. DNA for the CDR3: TGTGCCAGCAGTTCGACAGGAAAATATAGCAATCAGCCCCAGCATTTT. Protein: CASSSTGKYSNQPQHF.

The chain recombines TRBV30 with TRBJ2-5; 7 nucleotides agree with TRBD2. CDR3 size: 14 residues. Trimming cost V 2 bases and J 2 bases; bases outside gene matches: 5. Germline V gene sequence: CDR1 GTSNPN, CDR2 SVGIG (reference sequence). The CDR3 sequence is CAWSHLAEQETQYF. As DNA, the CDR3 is TGTGCCTGGAGTCATCTAGCGGAACAAGAGACCCAGTACTTC. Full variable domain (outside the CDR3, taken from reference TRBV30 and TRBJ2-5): SQTIHQWPATLVQPVGSPLSLECTVEGTSNPNLYWYRQAAGRGLQLLFYSVGIGQISSEVPQNLSASRPQDRQFILSSKKLLLSDSGFYLCAWSHLAEQETQYFGPGTRLLVL.

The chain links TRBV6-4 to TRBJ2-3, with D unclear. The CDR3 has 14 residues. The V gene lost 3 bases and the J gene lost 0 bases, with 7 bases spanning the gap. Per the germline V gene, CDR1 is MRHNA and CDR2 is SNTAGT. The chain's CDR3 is CASSETTSTDTQYF. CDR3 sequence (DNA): TGTGCCAGCAGTGAAACGACAAGCACAGATACGCAGTATTTT.

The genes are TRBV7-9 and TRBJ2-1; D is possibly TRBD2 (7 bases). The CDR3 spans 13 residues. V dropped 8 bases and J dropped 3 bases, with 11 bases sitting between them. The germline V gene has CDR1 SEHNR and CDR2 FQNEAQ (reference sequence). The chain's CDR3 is CASAGDYYNEQFF. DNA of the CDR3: TGTGCCAGCGCAGGGGACTACTACAATGAGCAGTTCTTC.

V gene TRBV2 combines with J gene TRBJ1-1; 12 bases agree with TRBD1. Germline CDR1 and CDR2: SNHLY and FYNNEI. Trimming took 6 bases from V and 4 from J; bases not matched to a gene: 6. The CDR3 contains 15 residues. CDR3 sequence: CASRGQGAVGTEAFF. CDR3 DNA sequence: TGTGCCAGCAGGGGACAGGGGGCCGTGGGCACTGAAGCTTTCTTT.

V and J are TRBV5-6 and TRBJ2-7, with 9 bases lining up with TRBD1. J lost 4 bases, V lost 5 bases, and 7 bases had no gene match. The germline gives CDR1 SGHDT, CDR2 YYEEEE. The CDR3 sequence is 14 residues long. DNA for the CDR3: TGTGCCAGCAGGGGGACAGGGCGGACGTACGAGCAGTACTTC. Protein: CASRGTGRTYEQYF.

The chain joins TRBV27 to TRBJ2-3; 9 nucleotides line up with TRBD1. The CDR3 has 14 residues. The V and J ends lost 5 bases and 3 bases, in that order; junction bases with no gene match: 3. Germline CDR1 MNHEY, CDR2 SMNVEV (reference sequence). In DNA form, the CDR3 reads TGTGCCAGCAGTGGGACAGGGATAACAGATACGCAGTATTTT. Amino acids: CASSGTGITDTQYF.

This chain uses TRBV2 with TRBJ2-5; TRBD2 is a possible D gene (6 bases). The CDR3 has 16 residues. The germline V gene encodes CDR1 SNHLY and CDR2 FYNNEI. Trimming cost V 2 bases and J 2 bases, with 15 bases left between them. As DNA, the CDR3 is TGTGCCAGCAGTGAATCCCCCTTTAGCGGTCAAGAGACCCAGTACTTC. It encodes CASSESPFSGQETQYF.

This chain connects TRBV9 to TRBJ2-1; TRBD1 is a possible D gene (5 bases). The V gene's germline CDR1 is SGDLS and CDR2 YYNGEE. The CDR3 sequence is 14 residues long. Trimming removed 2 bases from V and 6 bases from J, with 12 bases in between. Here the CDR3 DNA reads TGTGCCAGCAGCGTTGCAGGGATGAGCAATGAGCAGTTCTTC. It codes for CASSVAGMSNEQFF. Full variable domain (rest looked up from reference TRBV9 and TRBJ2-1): DSGVTQTPKHLITATGQRVTLRCSPRSGDLSVYWYQQSLDQGLQFLIQYYNGEERAKGNILERFSAQQFPDLHSELNLSSLELGDSALYFCASSVAGMSNEQFFGPGTRLTVL.

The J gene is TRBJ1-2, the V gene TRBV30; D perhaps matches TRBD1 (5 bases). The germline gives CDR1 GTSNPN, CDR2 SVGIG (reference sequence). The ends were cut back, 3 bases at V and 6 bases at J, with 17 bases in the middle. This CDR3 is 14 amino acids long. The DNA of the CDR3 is TGTGCCTGGAGGGGGGGGGTCCTTCCGGATGGCTACACCTTC. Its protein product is CAWRGGVLPDGYTF.

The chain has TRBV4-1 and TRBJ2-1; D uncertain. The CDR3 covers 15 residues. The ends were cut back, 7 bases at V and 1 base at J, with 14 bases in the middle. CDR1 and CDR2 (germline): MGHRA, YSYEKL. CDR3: CASNIAPRSYNEQFF. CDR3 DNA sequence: TGCGCCAGCAATATCGCCCCCAGATCCTACAATGAGCAGTTCTTC.

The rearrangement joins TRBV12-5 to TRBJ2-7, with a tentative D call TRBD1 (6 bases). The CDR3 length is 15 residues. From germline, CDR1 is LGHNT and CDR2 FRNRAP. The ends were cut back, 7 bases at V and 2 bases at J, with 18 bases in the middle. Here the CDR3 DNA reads TGTGCTAGTGCCGCCGGGACACCAACCCCCTACGAGCAGTACTTC. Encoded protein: CASAAGTPTPYEQYF.